The 28 T cell receptor beta chains listed next were all sequenced from one sample in a study of T cells in Graves' hyperthyroidism and ophthalmopathy. The TCR beta CDR3 regions underwent amplification using RNA transcripts as the source. TCR CDR3 regions were first amplified by RT-PCR with HTBI primers. Using its own MiXCR run on the multiplex PCR reads, TCRdb lists one record per CDR3 protein. The table has some 800,000 distinct CDR3 sequences, 35% to 45% seen once. Sample: blood. The source of these receptors is a man aged 18 to 29 with Graves' hyperthyroidism.

The genes are TRBV7-9 and TRBJ1-3; no clear D. The CDR3 runs to 17 residues. V was clipped by 3 bases and J by 0 bases, with 15 bases between them. The germline CDR1 and CDR2 sequences are SEHNR and FQNEAQ (reference sequence). The CDR3 bases are TGTGCCAGCAGCTTCTCGGCCCTCCAAAGCTCTGGAAACACCATATATTTT. This codes for CASSFSALQSSGNTIYF.

J is TRBJ1-1 and V is TRBV11-2, with TRBD1 as a possible D gene (5 bases). The CDR3 length is 14 residues. V was shortened by 1 base and J by 7 bases, with 13 bases between the two germline ends. CDR1 SGHAT and CDR2 FQNNGV come from the germline V gene. The CDR3 protein is CASSLGSGRGEAFF. The CDR3 nucleotides read TGTGCCAGCAGCTTAGGGTCTGGGAGGGGTGAAGCTTTCTTT.

This clonotype was recorded many times. The chain has TRBV14 and TRBJ1-2; no reliable D call. The germline V gene has CDR1 SGHDN and CDR2 FVKESK. This CDR3 is built from 14 residues. Trimming removed 4 bases from V and 0 bases from J, with 9 bases in between. The CDR3 loop is CASSRRGSNYGYTF. The CDR3 region has the DNA TGTGCCAGCAGCCGCCGTGGCTCTAACTATGGCTACACCTTC.

This chain links TRBV28 with TRBJ2-6, with D perhaps matching TRBD1 (6 bases). The germline V gene has CDR1 MDHEN and CDR2 SYDVKM. This CDR3 spans 14 amino acids. V was trimmed by 10 bases and J by 0 bases, leaving 10 bases between them. CDR3 sequence: CAIQGSSGANVLTF. Written as DNA, the CDR3 is TGTGCCATACAGGGATCCTCTGGGGCCAACGTCCTGACTTTC.

A word on this clonotype: Since a much larger clone is just one base distant, this may be a read error. The chain carries TRBV10-3 and TRBJ2-2; the match to TRBD2 covers 11 bases. CDR3 length equals 14 residues. Germline CDR1 and CDR2: ENHRY and SYGVKD. Germline trimming cut 8 bases from V and 2 bases from J; bases unmatched to any gene: 1. In DNA, the CDR3 is TGTGCCATCGGGACTAGCGGAAACACCGGGGAGCTGTTTTTT. Its protein is CAIGTSGNTGELFF.

The chain couples TRBV25-1 to TRBJ1-1; D not certain. CDR3 size: 16 residues. CDR1 and CDR2 (germline): MGHDK, SYGVNS. V lost 8 bases to trimming and J lost 2 bases, with 21 bases between them. The CDR3 DNA is TGTGCCAGCCTACCTACCACGCCCCCCCCCAACACTGAAGCTTTCTTT. It specifies CASLPTTPPPNTEAFF.

This clonotype showed up many times. The chain uses TRBV7-2 and TRBJ1-1; TRBD1 matches at 8 bases. Trimming cost V 2 bases and J 7 bases; bases outside gene matches: 9. The CDR3 sequence is 15 residues long. CDR1 and CDR2 (germline): SGHTA, FQGNSA. The CDR3 is CASSLRTGTGGEAFF. DNA of the CDR3: TGTGCCAGCAGCTTAAGGACAGGGACGGGCGGTGAAGCTTTCTTT.

In this sample, this clonotype turned up many times. V and J are TRBV7-6 and TRBJ2-7; possible D gene TRBD1, 6 bases. Germline CDR1 is SGHVS and CDR2 is FNYEAQ. CDR3 length: 14 residues. Deletions cut 5 bases from V and 5 bases from J, with 16 bases between. The CDR3 DNA reads as TGTGCCAGCAGCCCCTGGACAGATCGCCACGAGCAGTACTTC. Its translation is CASSPWTDRHEQYF.

Only a few counts were recorded for this clonotype. The CDR3, as DNA: TGTGCCAGTAGTATAAACAGGGGAACTAATGAAAAACTGTTTTTT. Residues: CASSINRGTNEKLFF. The V and J genes are TRBV19 and TRBJ1-4, with 7 bases aligning to TRBD1. The CDR3 is made up of 15 amino acids. CDR1 LNHDA and CDR2 SQIVND come from the germline V gene (reference sequence). V lost 2 bases, J lost 1 base, and 1 base stayed unmatched.

This clonotype was observed a handful of times. This chain joins TRBV12-3 or TRBV12-4 and TRBJ1-2; TRBD1 might be the D (6 bases). V lost 6 bases and J lost 3, with 11 bases in between. This CDR3 is built from 13 residues. The CDR3 DNA reads TGTGCCAGCAGGCGCGGGGGCGACTATGGCTACACCTTC. Translating gives CASRRGGDYGYTF.

The chain carries TRBV25-1 and TRBJ1-6; no clear D. V lost 2 bases and J lost 0, with 8 bases in between. The CDR3 loop spans 16 amino acids. Germline CDR1 reads MGHDK; CDR2 reads SYGVNS. The CDR3 is CASSETLSSYNSPLHF. The CDR3 DNA reads as TGTGCCAGCAGTGAAACGTTGAGCTCCTATAATTCACCCCTCCACTTT.

The chain links TRBV12-3 or TRBV12-4 to TRBJ1-1; D gene unclear. This CDR3 contains 16 residues. Trimming pared 4 bases from V and 0 bases from J, leaving 15 bases between. CDR3 in DNA: TGTGCCAGCAGTTGGGAGGCAGTTTTTATGAACACTGAAGCTTTCTTT. Its protein is CASSWEAVFMNTEAFF.

In its sample, this clonotype was seen once. This rearrangement joins TRBV20-1 to TRBJ2-5, with 8 bases lining up with TRBD2. Germline CDR1 is DFQATT and CDR2 is SNEGSKA (reference sequence). The CDR3 length is 13 residues. For the CDR3, the DNA is TGCGGGACTAGTGGGGGAAACCAAGAGACCCAGTACTTC. Residues: CGTSGGNQETQYF.

This clonotype was found a few times. In nucleotides, the CDR3 is TGCAGTGCCGCCCCCTCCCTACCCTCCTACGAGCAGTACTTC. It yields the protein CSAAPSLPSYEQYF. The chain carries TRBV20-1 and TRBJ2-7, with D unresolved. The CDR3 is made up of 14 amino acids. With 6 bases removed from V and 0 bases from J, the gap between germline ends came to 15 bases. CDR1 and CDR2 (germline): DFQATT, SNEGSKA (reference sequence).

The chain links TRBV11-1 to TRBJ1-1, with D uncertain. CDR3 length: 16 residues. Germline V gene sequence: CDR1 SGHAT, CDR2 FQDESV (reference sequence). V gave up 6 bases and J gave up 0 bases, with 17 bases separating them. The DNA of the CDR3 is TGTGCCAGCAGTCCCTACGGAGGCCCATTGAACACTGAAGCTTTCTTT. Encoded protein: CASSPYGGPLNTEAFF.

This clonotype appeared a few times. V usage is TRBV19 and J usage is TRBJ1-5; tentatively, D is TRBD1 (5 bases). The ends were cut back, 3 bases at V and 3 bases at J, with 15 bases in the middle. CDR1 LNHDA and CDR2 SQIVND come from the germline V gene (reference sequence). CDR3 size: 16 residues. In DNA, the CDR3 is TGTGCCAGTAGTATCGGCCCGGGGGGTATCAATCAGCCCCAGCATTTT. This sequence encodes CASSIGPGGINQPQHF.

This clonotype was counted only a few times. One end of the junction fails to match germline, which may point to a read error. The chain employs TRBV5-5 and TRBJ2-7; TRBD1 is a possible D gene (5 bases). CDR1 and CDR2 from the germline V gene are SGHKS and YYEKEE (reference sequence). This CDR3 comprises 14 residues. The CDR3 sequence is CASSSSTYTGSSDF. In DNA, the CDR3 is TGTGCCAGCAGCTCTTCCACCTATACAGGATCGTCGGACTTC. The full variable domain, its missing parts supplied by reference TRBV5-5 and TRBJ2-7, is DAGVTQSPTHLIKTRGQQVTLRCSPISGHKSVSWYQQVLGQGPQFIFQYYEKEERGRGNFPDRFSARQFPNYSSELNVNALLLGDSALYLCASSSSTYTGSSDFGPGTRLTVT.

On this clonotype itself: An end of the junction does not agree with germline; a read error may underlie this. The chain carries TRBV7-8 and TRBJ1-2, with TRBD1 identical over 8 bases. CDR3 length: 15 residues. In germline, CDR1 is SGHVS, CDR2 FQNEAQ. The CDR3 DNA reads TGTGCCAGCTGCTTAACATCACAGGGGGACGATGGCTACACCTTC. It specifies CASCLTSQGDDGYTF.

A note on this clonotype: The junction differs from germline at one of its ends, possibly a read error. This chain links TRBV25-1 with TRBJ1-6, with TRBD1 matching 9 bases. The CDR3 consists of 15 residues. Germline CDR1 is MGHDK and CDR2 is SYGVNS. The CDR3 DNA reads TGCGCCAGCAGCCAACTCCGGGACAGGGTTTCACCCCTCCACTTT. It yields the protein CASSQLRDRVSPLHF.

This clonotype was detected ten times or more. The chain employs TRBV7-2 and TRBJ1-4, with D tentatively TRBD1 (6 bases). CDR3 length: 15 residues. V lost 1 base and J 7 bases, leaving 13 bases between the germline ends. Germline-derived CDR1 and CDR2 are SGHTA and FQGNSA. DNA for the CDR3: TGTGCCAGCAGCTTAGGGGCAGGGGCCGGTGAAAAACTGTTTTTT. Its translation: CASSLGAGAGEKLFF.

This clonotype was counted between two and nine times. The rearrangement uses TRBV7-9 and TRBJ1-3, with D uncertain. Trimming took off 10 bases at V and 3 bases at J, with 19 bases between the two ends. The CDR3 extends over 15 amino acids. Germline lookup yields CDR1 SEHNR and CDR2 FQNEAQ (reference sequence). CDR3 residues: CATDPLAGYGNTIYF. The CDR3 nucleotides read TGTGCCACGGACCCACTAGCGGGATATGGAAACACCATATATTTT.

This clonotype has ten or more counts. The chain joins TRBV19 to TRBJ1-5, with 7 bases matching TRBD1. V shed 5 bases and J 4 bases; nucleotides not matched to a gene: 8. The CDR3 runs to 15 residues. CDR1 and CDR2 (germline): LNHDA, SQIVND (reference sequence). CDR3 DNA: TGTGCCAGTAGTGCTGAGACAGGGTGGAATCAGCCCCAGCATTTT. It encodes CASSAETGWNQPQHF.

This chain joins TRBV5-8 and TRBJ1-6; a possible D gene is TRBD1 (5 bases). The CDR3 has 14 residues. The germline V gene encodes CDR1 SGHTS and CDR2 YDEGEE. V shed 2 bases and J shed 4 bases, with 7 bases lying between them. In DNA, the CDR3 is TGTGCCAGCAGCTTTGAGGGGTATAATTCACCCCTCCACTTT. It specifies CASSFEGYNSPLHF.

In its sample, this clonotype was seen many times. This sequence joins TRBV2 and TRBJ2-7, with TRBD2 matching over 10 bases. This CDR3 has 12 amino acids. V was clipped by 6 bases and J by 7 bases; unmatched bases: 3. Germline V CDR1 and CDR2: SNHLY, FYNNEI. Here the CDR3 DNA reads TGTGCCAGCAGGCTAGCGGGAGATGAGCAGTACTTC. Amino acid sequence: CASRLAGDEQYF.

This clonotype turned up a few times. V usage is TRBV24-1 and J usage is TRBJ1-6; D not resolved. The CDR3 is 18 residues long. Germline loops: CDR1 KGHDR, CDR2 SFDVKD. Trimming removed 0 bases at V and 0 bases at J, with 11 bases between. CDR3 in DNA: TGTGCCACCAGTGATTTGCGAGGAATCCTCTCCTATAATTCACCCCTCCACTTT. It specifies CATSDLRGILSYNSPLHF.

This sequence joins TRBV5-4 and TRBJ2-7; D may match TRBD1 or TRBD2 (6 bases each). Germline assignment: CDR1 SGHNT and CDR2 YYREEE (reference sequence). The CDR3 contains 14 residues. V dropped 4 bases and J dropped 6 bases, with 17 bases sitting between them. CDR3 nucleotide sequence: TGTGCCAGCAGCACTAGCCCGACAGGCGGCGAGCAGTACTTC. Protein product: CASSTSPTGGEQYF.

This clonotype was seen at least ten times. The J gene is TRBJ2-7, the V gene TRBV7-9; perhaps TRBD2 as D (5 bases). Germline lookup yields CDR1 SEHNR and CDR2 FQNEAQ (reference sequence). This CDR3 region has 14 residues. The germline V and J ends were trimmed by 0 bases and 4 bases, with 10 bases remaining between them. For the CDR3, the DNA is TGTGCCAGCAGCTTAGCGCTTTCGGGGTACGAGCAGTACTTC. Translation: CASSLALSGYEQYF.

There are many counts of this clonotype. V is TRBV29-1 and J is TRBJ1-1; 9 bases fit TRBD1. The CDR3 consists of 15 residues. Germline loops: CDR1 SQVTM, CDR2 ANQGSEA. V dropped 0 bases and J dropped 5; count of bases not matched to a gene: 7. CDR3 sequence reads: CSVEDQTTGGTEAFF. Here the CDR3 DNA reads TGCAGCGTTGAAGACCAGACGACAGGGGGTACTGAAGCTTTCTTT.